The clone carrying this TCR beta chain was seen repeatedly, ten times or more. These data come from a study of spatial heterogeneity in lung cancer. Study at large: The donor group consisted of over 55 patients who had untreated, early-stage non-small cell lung cancer. Alpha-chain sequences were detected in numbers that were consistently lower than beta-chain sequences.

Regarding time point: blood at routine non-recurrence follow-up after resection. Sequencing was performed on whole RNA extracted from tumor and nontumor lung tissue, or from frozen PBMC, and the material was left unsorted. One entry per CDR3 protein, called by TCRdb with MiXCR from the 5' RACE reads. The repertoire holds 110,000 or so distinct CDR3 sequences, with 9.5% to 14% as singletons. The ends lost 1 base at V and 7 bases at J; junction bases unmatched: 4. CDR1 LGHNA and CDR2 YSLEER come from the germline V gene. CDR3 size: 15 residues. This specimen consisted of PBMCs, obtained at follow-up. The clonotype comes from a female donor with early-stage non-small cell lung cancer. This rearrangement joins TRBV4-3 to TRBJ1-4, with 9 bases identical to TRBD1. CDR3 in amino acids: CASSQGRDRAEKLFF. The CDR3 DNA is TGCGCCAGCAGCCAAGGAAGGGACAGGGCTGAAAAACTGTTTTTT.